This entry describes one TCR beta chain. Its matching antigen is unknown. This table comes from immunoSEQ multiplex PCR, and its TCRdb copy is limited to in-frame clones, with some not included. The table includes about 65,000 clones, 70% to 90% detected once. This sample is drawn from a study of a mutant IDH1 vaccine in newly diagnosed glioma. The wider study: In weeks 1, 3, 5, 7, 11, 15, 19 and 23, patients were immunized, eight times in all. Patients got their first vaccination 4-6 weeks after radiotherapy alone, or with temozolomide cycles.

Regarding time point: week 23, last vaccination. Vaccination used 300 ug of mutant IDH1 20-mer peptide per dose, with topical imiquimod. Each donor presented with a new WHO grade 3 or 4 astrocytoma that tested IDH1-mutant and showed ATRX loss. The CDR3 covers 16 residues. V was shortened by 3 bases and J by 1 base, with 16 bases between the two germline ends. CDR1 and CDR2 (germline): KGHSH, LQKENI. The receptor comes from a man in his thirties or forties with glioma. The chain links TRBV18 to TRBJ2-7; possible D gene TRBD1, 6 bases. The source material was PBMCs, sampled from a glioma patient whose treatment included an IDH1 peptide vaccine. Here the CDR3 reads CASSPNSGVTSYEQYF. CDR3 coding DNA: TGTGCCAGCTCACCCAATTCAGGGGTGACTTCCTACGAGCAGTACTTC. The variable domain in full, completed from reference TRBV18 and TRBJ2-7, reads NAGVMQNPRHLVRRRGQEARLRCSPMKGHSHVYWYRQLPEEGLKFMVYLQKENIIDESGMPKERFSAEFPKEGPSILRIQQVVRGDSAAYFCASSPNSGVTSYEQYFGPGTRLTVT.